This T cell receptor beta chain was captured in a study of shared clonotypes between healthy human individuals. Using approximately 200 ng DNA, 32,000 or so T cell genomes, the sorted-subset replicate PCRs were run. Profiled with immunoSEQ multiplex PCR; TCRdb holds only in-frame clones, not every one. This repertoire shows about 110,000 clones, 65% to 75% found once; its top ten account for approximately 24%. Adults of Caucasian background living in Nashville, Tennessee made up all donors. This CDR3 is built from 12 residues. Trimming removed 8 bases from V and 5 bases from J, with 12 bases in between. Germline CDR1 reads MNHNS; CDR2 reads SASEGT.

The chain employs TRBV6-1 and TRBJ2-5; tentative D call: TRBD2 (6 bases). This TCR derives from a woman in her twenties or thirties in good health. Material: memory CD8+ T cells sorted from blood. Subset denoted: CD45RO+ cells pooled with CCR7-negative TemRA cells. CDR3 in DNA: TGTGCCAGCGGAGGGCTCATTGAGACCCAGTACTTC. Translated, it gives CASGGLIETQYF.